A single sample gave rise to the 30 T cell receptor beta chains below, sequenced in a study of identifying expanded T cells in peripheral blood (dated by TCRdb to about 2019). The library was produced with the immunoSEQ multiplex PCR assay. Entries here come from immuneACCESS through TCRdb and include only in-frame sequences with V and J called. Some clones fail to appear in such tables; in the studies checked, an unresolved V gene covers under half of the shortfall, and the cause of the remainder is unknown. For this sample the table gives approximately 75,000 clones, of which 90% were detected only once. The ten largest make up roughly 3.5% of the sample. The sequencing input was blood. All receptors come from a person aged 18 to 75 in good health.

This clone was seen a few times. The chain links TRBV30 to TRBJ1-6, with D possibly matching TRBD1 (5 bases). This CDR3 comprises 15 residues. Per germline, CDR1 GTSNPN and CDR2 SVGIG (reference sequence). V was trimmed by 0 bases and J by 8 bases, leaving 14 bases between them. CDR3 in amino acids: CAWSVLRAMDSPLHF. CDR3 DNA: TGTGCCTGGAGTGTACTCAGGGCCATGGATTCACCCCTCCACTTT.

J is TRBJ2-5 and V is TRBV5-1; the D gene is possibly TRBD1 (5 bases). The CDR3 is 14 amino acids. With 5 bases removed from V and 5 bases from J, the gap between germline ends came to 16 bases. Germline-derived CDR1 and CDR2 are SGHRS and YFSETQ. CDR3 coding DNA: TGCGCCAGCAGGAAGGACACCCAGTCGGAGACCCAGTACTTC. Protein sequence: CASRKDTQSETQYF.

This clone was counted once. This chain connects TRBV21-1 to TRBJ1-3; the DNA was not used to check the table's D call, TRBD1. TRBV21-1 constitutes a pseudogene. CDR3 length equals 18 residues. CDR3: CASSTRDREACSGNTIYF. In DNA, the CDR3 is TGTGCCAGCAGCACTCGAGACAGGGAGGCCTGCTCTGGAAACACCATATATTTT.

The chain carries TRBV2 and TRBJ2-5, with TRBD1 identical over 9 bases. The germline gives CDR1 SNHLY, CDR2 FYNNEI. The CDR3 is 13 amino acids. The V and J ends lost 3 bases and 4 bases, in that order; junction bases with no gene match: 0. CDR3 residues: CASSEGQGETQYF. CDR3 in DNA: TGTGCCAGCAGTGAGGGACAGGGAGAGACCCAGTACTTC.

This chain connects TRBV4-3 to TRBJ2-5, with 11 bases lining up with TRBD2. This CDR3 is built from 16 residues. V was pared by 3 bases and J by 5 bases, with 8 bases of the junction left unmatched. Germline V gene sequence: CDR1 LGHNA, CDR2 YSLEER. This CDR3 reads CASSQGSGGGWETQYF. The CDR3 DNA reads TGCGCCAGCAGCCAGGGTAGCGGGGGGGGATGGGAGACCCAGTACTTC.

The CDR3 DNA is TGTGCCAGCAGCTCAGGCAATCAGCCCCAGCATTTT. Protein: CASSSGNQPQHF. The chain is built from TRBV28 and TRBJ1-5; no clear D. V was trimmed by 6 bases and J by 2 bases, leaving 5 bases between them. The CDR3 covers 12 residues. Per germline, CDR1 MDHEN and CDR2 SYDVKM. The full variable domain, with the rest looked up from reference TRBV28 and TRBJ1-5, is DVKVTQSSRYLVKRTGEKVFLECVQDMDHENMFWYRQDPGLGLRLIYFSYDVKMKEKGDIPEGYSVSREKKERFSLILESASTNQTSMYLCASSSGNQPQHFGDGTRLSIL.

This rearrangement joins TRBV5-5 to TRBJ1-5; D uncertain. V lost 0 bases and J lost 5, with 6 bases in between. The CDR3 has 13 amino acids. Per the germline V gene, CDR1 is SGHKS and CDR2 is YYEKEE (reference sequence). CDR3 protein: CASSLGWDQPQHF. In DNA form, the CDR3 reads TGTGCCAGCAGCTTGGGATGGGATCAGCCCCAGCATTTT.

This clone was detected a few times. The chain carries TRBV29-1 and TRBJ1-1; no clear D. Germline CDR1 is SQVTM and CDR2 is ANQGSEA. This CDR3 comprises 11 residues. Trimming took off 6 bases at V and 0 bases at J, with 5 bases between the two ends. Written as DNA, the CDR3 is TGCAGCGTGGCCATGAACACTGAAGCTTTCTTT. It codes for CSVAMNTEAFF.

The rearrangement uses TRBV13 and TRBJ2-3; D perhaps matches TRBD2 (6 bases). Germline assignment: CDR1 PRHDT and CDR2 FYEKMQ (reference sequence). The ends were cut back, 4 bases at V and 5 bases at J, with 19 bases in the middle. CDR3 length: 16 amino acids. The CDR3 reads CASSYPSGTGGDTQYF. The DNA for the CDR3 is TGTGCCAGCAGCTACCCATCCGGGACTGGAGGAGATACGCAGTATTTT.

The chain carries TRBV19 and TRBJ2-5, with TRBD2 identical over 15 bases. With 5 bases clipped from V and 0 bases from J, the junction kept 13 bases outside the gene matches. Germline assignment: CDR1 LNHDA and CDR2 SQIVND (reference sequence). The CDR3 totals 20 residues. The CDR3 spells CASSLHPGLAGGKYQETQYF. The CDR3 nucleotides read TGTGCCAGTAGTCTTCATCCGGGACTAGCGGGGGGTAAGTACCAAGAGACCCAGTACTTC. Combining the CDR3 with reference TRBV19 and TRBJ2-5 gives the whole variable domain DGGITQSPKYLFRKEGQNVTLSCEQNLNHDAMYWYRQDPGQGLRLIYYSQIVNDFQKGDIAEGYSVSREKKESFPLTVTSAQKNPTAFYLCASSLHPGLAGGKYQETQYFGPGTRLLVL.

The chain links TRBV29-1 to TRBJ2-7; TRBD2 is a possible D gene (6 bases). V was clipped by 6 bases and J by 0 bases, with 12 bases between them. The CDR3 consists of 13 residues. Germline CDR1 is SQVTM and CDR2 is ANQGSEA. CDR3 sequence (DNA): TGCAGCGTGGCTGGGGGAGGCTCCTACGAGCAGTACTTC. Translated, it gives CSVAGGGSYEQYF.

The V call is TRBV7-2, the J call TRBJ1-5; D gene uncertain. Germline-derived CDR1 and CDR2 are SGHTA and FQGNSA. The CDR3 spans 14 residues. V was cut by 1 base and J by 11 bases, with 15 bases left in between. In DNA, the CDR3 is TGTGCCAGCAGCTTAGACGGCAAGGAGGGAGCCCAGCATTTT. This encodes CASSLDGKEGAQHF.

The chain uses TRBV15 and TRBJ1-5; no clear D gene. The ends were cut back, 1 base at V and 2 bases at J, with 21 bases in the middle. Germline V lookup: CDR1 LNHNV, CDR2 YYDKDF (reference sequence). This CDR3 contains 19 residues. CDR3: CATSRGREGDLSGNQPQHF. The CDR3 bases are TGTGCCACCAGCAGAGGTCGGGAGGGAGACCTTTCGGGCAATCAGCCCCAGCATTTT.

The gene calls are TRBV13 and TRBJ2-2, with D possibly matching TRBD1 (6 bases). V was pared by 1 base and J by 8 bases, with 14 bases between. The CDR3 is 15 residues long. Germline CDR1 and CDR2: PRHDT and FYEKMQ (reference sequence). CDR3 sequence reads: CASSLDSTGLGELFF. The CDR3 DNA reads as TGTGCCAGCAGCTTAGACTCAACAGGGTTAGGGGAGCTGTTTTTT. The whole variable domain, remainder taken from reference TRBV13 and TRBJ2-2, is AAGVIQSPRHLIKEKRETATLKCYPIPRHDTVYWYQQGPGQDPQFLISFYEKMQSDKGSIPDRFSAQQFSDYHSELNMSSLELGDSALYFCASSLDSTGLGELFFGEGSRLTVL.

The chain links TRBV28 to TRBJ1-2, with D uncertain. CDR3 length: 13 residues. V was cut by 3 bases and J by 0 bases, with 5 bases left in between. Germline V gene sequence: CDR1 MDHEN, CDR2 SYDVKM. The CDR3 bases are TGTGCCAGCAGTTTCCGATCTAACTATGGCTACACCTTC. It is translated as CASSFRSNYGYTF.

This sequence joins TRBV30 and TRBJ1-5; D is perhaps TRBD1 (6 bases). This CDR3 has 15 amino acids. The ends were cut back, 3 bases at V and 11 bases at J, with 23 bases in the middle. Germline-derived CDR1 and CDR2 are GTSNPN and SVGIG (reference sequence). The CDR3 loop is CAWRVPGGGGAAQHF. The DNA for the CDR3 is TGTGCCTGGAGGGTACCCGGGGGCGGGGGGGCGGCCCAGCATTTT.

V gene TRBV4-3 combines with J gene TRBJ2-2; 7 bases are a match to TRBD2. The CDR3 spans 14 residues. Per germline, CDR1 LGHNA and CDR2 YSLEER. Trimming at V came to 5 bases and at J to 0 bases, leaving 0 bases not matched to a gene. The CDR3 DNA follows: TGCGCCAGCAGCGGGGGGGCGAACACCGGGGAGCTGTTTTTT. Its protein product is CASSGGANTGELFF.

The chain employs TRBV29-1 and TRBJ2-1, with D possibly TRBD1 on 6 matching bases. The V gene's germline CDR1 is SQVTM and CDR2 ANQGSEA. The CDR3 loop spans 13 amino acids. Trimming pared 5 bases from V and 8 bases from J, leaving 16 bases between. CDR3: CSVLGQSWDEQFF. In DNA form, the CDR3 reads TGCAGCGTTCTTGGACAGTCCTGGGATGAGCAGTTCTTC.

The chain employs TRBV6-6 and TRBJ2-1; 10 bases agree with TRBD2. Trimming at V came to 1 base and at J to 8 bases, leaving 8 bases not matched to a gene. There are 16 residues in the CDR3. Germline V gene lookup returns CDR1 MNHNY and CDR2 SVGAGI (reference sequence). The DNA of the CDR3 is TGTGCCAGCAGTTACTTCAAGAGCGGGGGGGCGGATGAGCAGTTCTTC. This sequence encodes CASSYFKSGGADEQFF.

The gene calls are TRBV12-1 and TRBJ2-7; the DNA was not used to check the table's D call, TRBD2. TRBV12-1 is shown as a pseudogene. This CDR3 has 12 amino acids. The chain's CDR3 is CASSFKSNEQYF. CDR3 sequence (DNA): TGTGCCAGCAGCTTTAAATCTAACGAGCAGTACTTC.

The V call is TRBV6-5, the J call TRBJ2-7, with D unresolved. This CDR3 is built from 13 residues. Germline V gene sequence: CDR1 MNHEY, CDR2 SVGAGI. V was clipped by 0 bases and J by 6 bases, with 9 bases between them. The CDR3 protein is CASSYSLTFEQYF. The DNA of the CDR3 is TGTGCCAGCAGTTACTCCCTCACATTCGAGCAGTACTTC.

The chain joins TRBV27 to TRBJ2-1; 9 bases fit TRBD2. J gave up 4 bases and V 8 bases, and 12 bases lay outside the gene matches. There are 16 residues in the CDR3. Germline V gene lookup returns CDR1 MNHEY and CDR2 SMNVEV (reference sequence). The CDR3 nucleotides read TGTGCCAGCTGTCTCTTCCGGACTAGCGCGTACAATGAGCAGTTCTTC. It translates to CASCLFRTSAYNEQFF.

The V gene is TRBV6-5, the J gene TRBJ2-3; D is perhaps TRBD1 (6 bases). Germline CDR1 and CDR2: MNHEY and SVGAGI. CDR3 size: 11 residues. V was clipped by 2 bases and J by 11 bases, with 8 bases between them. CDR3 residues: CASSYGGLQYF. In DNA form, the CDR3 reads TGTGCCAGCAGTTACGGGGGCTTGCAGTATTTT.

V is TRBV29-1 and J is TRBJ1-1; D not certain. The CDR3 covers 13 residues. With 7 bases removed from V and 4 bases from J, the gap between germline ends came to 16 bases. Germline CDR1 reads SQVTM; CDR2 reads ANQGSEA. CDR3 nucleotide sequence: TGCAGCGCTAGGAGACCTAAGGGCACTGAAGCTTTCTTT. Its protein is CSARRPKGTEAFF.

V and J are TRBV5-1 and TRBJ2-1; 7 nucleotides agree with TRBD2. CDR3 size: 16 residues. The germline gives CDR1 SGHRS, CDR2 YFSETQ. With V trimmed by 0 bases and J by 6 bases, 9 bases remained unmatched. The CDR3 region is CASSLGGGAGPNEQFF. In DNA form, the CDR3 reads TGCGCCAGCAGCTTGGGCGGGGGAGCGGGGCCCAATGAGCAGTTCTTC.

CDR3: CASSEAGTHVGSQYF. The CDR3 DNA follows: TGTGCCAGCAGTGAAGCTGGGACGCATGTGGGTTCGCAGTATTTT. V is TRBV2 and J is TRBJ2-3, with D tentatively TRBD1 or TRBD2 (5 bases each). Germline V gene sequence: CDR1 SNHLY, CDR2 FYNNEI. With 0 bases removed from V and 10 bases from J, the gap between germline ends came to 17 bases. The CDR3 sequence is 15 residues long.

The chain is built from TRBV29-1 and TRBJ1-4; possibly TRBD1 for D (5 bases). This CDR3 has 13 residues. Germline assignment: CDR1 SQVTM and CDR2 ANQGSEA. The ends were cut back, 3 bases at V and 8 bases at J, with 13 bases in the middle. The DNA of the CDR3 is TGCAGCGTTGATATGGGGCTCGGAGAAAAACTGTTTTTT. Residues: CSVDMGLGEKLFF.

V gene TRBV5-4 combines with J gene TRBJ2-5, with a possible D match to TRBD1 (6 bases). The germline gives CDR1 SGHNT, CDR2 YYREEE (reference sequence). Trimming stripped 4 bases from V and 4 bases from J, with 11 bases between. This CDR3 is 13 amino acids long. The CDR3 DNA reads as TGTGCCAGCAGCCGGAAGGGGGTAGAGACCCAGTACTTC. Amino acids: CASSRKGVETQYF.

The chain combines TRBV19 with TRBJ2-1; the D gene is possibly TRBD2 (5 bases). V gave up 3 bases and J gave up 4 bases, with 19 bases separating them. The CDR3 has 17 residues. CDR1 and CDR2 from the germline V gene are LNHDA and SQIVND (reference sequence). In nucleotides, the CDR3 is TGTGCCAGTAGTATCCTCCCCCGGGAAGGTGGATACAATGAGCAGTTCTTC. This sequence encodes CASSILPREGGYNEQFF.

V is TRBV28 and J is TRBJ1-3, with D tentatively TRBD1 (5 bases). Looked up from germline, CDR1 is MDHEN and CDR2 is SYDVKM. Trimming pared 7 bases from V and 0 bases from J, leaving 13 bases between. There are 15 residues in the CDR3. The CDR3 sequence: CASTTGTSSGNTIYF. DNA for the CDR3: TGTGCCAGCACCACCGGGACCAGCTCTGGAAACACCATATATTTT.